This TCR beta chain was documented in a study of radiotherapy plus CTLA-4 blockade in lung cancer. Clones were sequenced by immunoSEQ multiplex PCR, and TCRdb holds only the in-frame ones, with some missing. The profile shows roughly 66,000 clones, about 80% of them singletons. CDR1 and CDR2 from the germline V gene are SGHTA and FQGNSA. The CDR3 is 16 amino acids. V gave up 2 bases and J gave up 0 bases, with 11 bases separating them. J is TRBJ1-5 and V is TRBV7-2, with a weak D call TRBD1 (5 bases). The receptor comes from a human donor with non-small cell lung cancer who had a partial response to radiotherapy plus ipilimumab. The material sequenced was peripheral blood, taken from a patient treated with radiotherapy plus ipilimumab. The CDR3 loop is CASSLSRDASNQPQHF. CDR3 in DNA: TGTGCCAGCAGCTTATCCAGGGATGCTAGCAATCAGCCCCAGCATTTT.